Following are 20 T cell receptor beta chains from one sample sequenced in a study of patients and donors after allogeneic stem cell transplantation. Each CDR3 protein is one row after TCRdb ran MiXCR on the RT-PCR reads. The sample shows about 87,000 distinct CDR3 sequences, about 5% of them seen only once. The sample taken for sequencing was blood, either unsorted or a sorted T cell fraction (not recorded which). These receptors were taken from a human donor who was either an allogeneic HSCT recipient or a stem cell or donor lymphocyte infusion donor (not recorded which). It is not recorded whose cells these are; they may come from a transplant donor.

In this sample, this clonotype turned up many times. A much larger clone differs by one base, so this may be a read error. V usage is TRBV7-8 and J usage is TRBJ2-4; 7 bases map to TRBD2. The CDR3 extends over 14 amino acids. J was trimmed by 4 bases and V by 5 bases; bases with no gene match: 5. Germline V gene lookup returns CDR1 SGHVS and CDR2 FQNEAQ. CDR3 sequence: CASSVSGQKNIQYF. CDR3 nucleotide sequence: TGTGCCAGCAGCGTTAGCGGGCAAAAAAACATTCAGTACTTC.

This clonotype has just one count. The chain recombines TRBV20-1 with TRBJ2-1; D is possibly TRBD1 or TRBD2 (5 bases each). Germline loops: CDR1 DFQATT, CDR2 SNEGSKA (reference sequence). This CDR3 is 17 amino acids long. V was pared by 3 bases and J by 0 bases, with 18 bases between. This chain's CDR3 is CSARTSLRGGSYNEQFF. CDR3 DNA: TGCAGTGCTAGGACGTCCCTTCGGGGCGGCTCCTACAATGAGCAGTTCTTC.

The chain links TRBV7-9 to TRBJ1-5; TRBD1 is a possible D gene (5 bases). The V gene lost 9 bases and the J gene lost 0 bases, with 15 bases spanning the gap. From germline, CDR1 is SEHNR and CDR2 FQNEAQ (reference sequence). This CDR3 is built from 15 residues. The CDR3 DNA reads as TGTGCCAGTAGCGGACACGACGATAGCAATCAGCCCCAGCATTTT. Encoded protein: CASSGHDDSNQPQHF.

In its sample, this clonotype was seen many times. The rearrangement links TRBV5-1 to TRBJ1-5, with D maybe TRBD1 (6 bases). The length of the CDR3 is 15 residues. Germline lookup yields CDR1 SGHRS and CDR2 YFSETQ. V was shortened by 1 base and J by 3 bases, with 11 bases between the two germline ends. The CDR3 DNA follows: TGCGCCAGCAGCTTGAACTCAGGGGACAATCAGCCCCAGCATTTT. Its translation: CASSLNSGDNQPQHF.

The chain couples TRBV6-2 or TRBV6-3 to TRBJ2-3, with 8 bases matching TRBD2. J gave up 6 bases and V 2 bases, and 10 bases lay outside the gene matches. Germline CDR1 reads MNHEY; CDR2 reads SVGEGT. This CDR3 spans 16 amino acids. The CDR3 nucleotides are TGTGCCAGCAGTTACCTCGGGGGGGACCCATCCGATACGCAGTATTTT. This gives the protein CASSYLGGDPSDTQYF.

This chain links TRBV5-4 with TRBJ2-1, with a weak D call TRBD1 (5 bases). The CDR3 sequence is 15 residues long. Germline V CDR1 and CDR2: SGHNT, YYREEE (reference sequence). V was clipped by 2 bases and J by 0 bases, with 9 bases between them. The CDR3 DNA reads as TGTGCCAGCAGCTTAGGGGCCCGCTCCTACAATGAGCAGTTCTTC. Amino acids: CASSLGARSYNEQFF.

This clonotype has a handful of counts. The chain recombines TRBV5-4 with TRBJ2-3; 8 nucleotides line up with TRBD2. V lost 3 bases to trimming and J lost 6 bases; unmatched junction nucleotides: 6. The CDR3 covers 14 residues. Per the germline V gene, CDR1 is SGHNT and CDR2 is YYREEE (reference sequence). The DNA of the CDR3 is TGTGCCAGCAGCTCCGGGAGGGATCAGGATACGCAGTATTTT. Protein: CASSSGRDQDTQYF. Filled out from reference TRBV5-4 and TRBJ2-3, the complete variable domain reads ETGVTQSPTHLIKTRGQQVTLRCSSQSGHNTVSWYQQALGQGPQFIFQYYREEENGRGNFPPRFSGLQFPNYSSELNVNALELDDSALYLCASSSGRDQDTQYFGPGTRLTVL.

This clonotype occurred many times. This chain connects TRBV29-1 to TRBJ2-3; 9 positions agree with TRBD2. J lost 4 bases, V lost 1 base, and 6 bases had no gene match. The CDR3 sequence is 15 residues long. The germline V gene encodes CDR1 SQVTM and CDR2 ANQGSEA. CDR3 region: CSVEGGGAGADTQYF. DNA of the CDR3: TGCAGCGTTGAAGGCGGGGGGGCCGGAGCAGATACGCAGTATTTT.

In this sample, this clonotype turned up many times. The chain couples TRBV10-3 to TRBJ1-5; D remains ambiguous. The CDR3 totals 13 residues. Germline V gives CDR1 ENHRY, CDR2 SYGVKD. The V end lost 0 bases, the J end lost 7 bases, and 7 bases lay between the germline ends. The DNA of the CDR3 is TGTGCCATCAGTGAGTCGGGAAAGCAGCCCCAGCATTTT. Encoded protein: CAISESGKQPQHF.

At least ten counts were recorded for this clonotype. The chain has TRBV18 and TRBJ2-2; TRBD2 matches 7 bases. Per germline, CDR1 KGHSH and CDR2 LQKENI. The V and J ends lost 1 base and 1 base, in that order; junction bases with no gene match: 0. This CDR3 is built from 15 residues. In DNA form, the CDR3 reads TGTGCCAGCTCACCACTAGCGGGGAACACCGGGGAGCTGTTTTTT. Its translation: CASSPLAGNTGELFF.

The chain couples TRBV3-1 to TRBJ2-5; no firm D call. This CDR3 has 12 amino acids. Trimming removed 5 bases from V and 4 bases from J, with 8 bases in between. Germline values: CDR1 LGHDT, CDR2 YNNKEL (reference sequence). The CDR3 spells CASSGIGETQYF. The CDR3 nucleotides read TGTGCCAGCAGCGGGATCGGAGAGACCCAGTACTTC.

This clonotype was counted ten times or more. The chain employs TRBV4-2 and TRBJ1-2; the D gene is possibly TRBD1 (5 bases). Germline V gene lookup returns CDR1 LGHNA and CDR2 YNFKEQ. The CDR3 totals 15 residues. Trimming removed 0 bases at V and 4 bases at J, with 12 bases between. Written as DNA, the CDR3 is TGTGCCAGCAGCCAAGATAAGGCAGGGACCTATGGCTACACCTTC. Residues: CASSQDKAGTYGYTF.

This clonotype showed up many times. The chain employs TRBV27 and TRBJ2-7; TRBD1 aligns across 7 bases. J was trimmed by 6 bases and V by 6 bases; bases with no gene match: 17. The CDR3 extends over 16 amino acids. The germline CDR1 and CDR2 sequences are MNHEY and SMNVEV (reference sequence). The CDR3 DNA reads TGTGCCAGCAGCCTAGGGGACAGATCCCTCCTACGCGAGCAGTACTTC. Encoded protein: CASSLGDRSLLREQYF.

This clonotype was picked up many times. The CDR3 reads CSARDTAFGNEQFF. CDR3 DNA sequence: TGCAGTGCTAGAGATACAGCTTTCGGCAATGAGCAGTTCTTC. The chain is built from TRBV20-1 and TRBJ2-1; D is undetermined. V lost 0 bases and J lost 6, with 12 bases in between. Looked up from germline, CDR1 is DFQATT and CDR2 is SNEGSKA (reference sequence). The CDR3 contains 14 residues.

This clonotype was counted only a few times. This clone may be a read error of a much larger clone one base away. The chain is built from TRBV24-1 and TRBJ1-2, with D unclear. V was trimmed by 3 bases and J by 2 bases, leaving 0 bases between them. This CDR3 is 11 amino acids long. The germline CDR1 and CDR2 sequences are KGHDR and SFDVKD. The CDR3, as DNA: TGTGCCACCAGTGATAACTATGGCTACACCTTC. It yields the protein CATSDNYGYTF.

This clonotype rates as medium-sized. The V and J genes are TRBV20-1 and TRBJ2-2; 7 positions agree with TRBD1. The V segment lost 1 base and the J segment 5 bases; nucleotides outside the gene matches: 16. The CDR3 has 18 amino acids. Germline V gene lookup returns CDR1 DFQATT and CDR2 SNEGSKA (reference sequence). The CDR3 coding sequence is TGCAGTGCTAGAGTTTTGCCGCAGACAGGGAGTCCAACCGGGGAGCTGTTTTTT. This gives the protein CSARVLPQTGSPTGELFF.

This clonotype came up many times. The chain carries TRBV18 and TRBJ1-2; 8 nucleotides agree with TRBD1. J lost 6 bases, V lost 6 bases, and 6 bases had no gene match. The CDR3 contains 13 residues. Germline-derived CDR1 and CDR2 are KGHSH and LQKENI. CDR3 coding DNA: TGTGCCAGCTCCCCGGACAGGGACCATGGCTACACCTTC. Translated, it gives CASSPDRDHGYTF.

This clonotype came up many times. The chain couples TRBV3-1 to TRBJ2-5, with 7 bases fitting TRBD2. Germline lookup yields CDR1 LGHDT and CDR2 YNNKEL (reference sequence). CDR3 length: 12 amino acids. The ends lost 7 bases at V and 3 bases at J; junction bases unmatched: 2. The CDR3, as DNA: TGTGCCAGCACCCTAGCGGAAGAGACCCAGTACTTC. Translated, it gives CASTLAEETQYF.

The rearrangement uses TRBV5-4 and TRBJ2-5; 9 bases align to TRBD2. With V trimmed by 4 bases and J by 1 base, 8 bases remained unmatched. CDR3 length equals 16 residues. Germline V gives CDR1 SGHNT, CDR2 YYREEE (reference sequence). The CDR3 bases are TGTGCCAGCAGCCCGCCCCCAGCGGGGGGCCAAGAGACCCAGTACTTC. Its protein product is CASSPPPAGGQETQYF.

This clonotype was seen more than once but under ten times. This chain joins TRBV11-3 and TRBJ2-3; D gene uncertain. Trimming cost V 4 bases and J 3 bases, with 8 bases left between them. CDR1 SGHNT and CDR2 YENEEA come from the germline V gene. The CDR3 spans 13 residues. CDR3 loop: CASSSPRTDTQYF. CDR3 DNA sequence: TGTGCCAGCAGCTCACCGAGGACAGATACGCAGTATTTT.